The 3 T cell receptor beta chains below come from one sample, sequenced in a study of T cell repertoires in cytomegalovirus infection. These TCRs' antigens remain unknown. TCRdb reprocessed the reads via MiXCR and lists one record per CDR3 protein. The repertoire holds about 480,000 distinct CDR3 sequences, with around 35% as singletons. The sequenced sample was cultured PBMCs, obtained from culture after CMV antigen stimulation. These receptors came from a human donor in good health (CMV status not recorded). Some clones in this sample may be carry-over from other donors' samples.

The chain employs TRBV20-1 and TRBJ2-5; 11 bases are a match to TRBD2. In germline, CDR1 is DFQATT, CDR2 SNEGSKA (reference sequence). Trimming removed 3 bases from V and 4 bases from J; junction bases left unmatched: 13. The CDR3 has 17 amino acids. CDR3 sequence reads: CSASGISGRAQGETQYF. Written as DNA, the CDR3 is TGCAGTGCTAGTGGAATTAGCGGGAGGGCCCAGGGAGAGACCCAGTACTTC.

In this sample, this clonotype turned up a few times. The chain couples TRBV28 to TRBJ1-5; 9 nucleotides line up with TRBD1. CDR1 MDHEN and CDR2 SYDVKM come from the germline V gene. Trimming cost V 2 bases and J 4 bases; bases outside gene matches: 9. The CDR3 extends over 17 amino acids. CDR3: CASSLKPSTGGNQPQHF. The DNA of the CDR3 is TGTGCCAGCAGTTTAAAACCCTCGACAGGGGGGAATCAGCCCCAGCATTTT. Full variable domain (missing parts from reference TRBV28 and TRBJ1-5): DVKVTQSSRYLVKRTGEKVFLECVQDMDHENMFWYRQDPGLGLRLIYFSYDVKMKEKGDIPEGYSVSREKKERFSLILESASTNQTSMYLCASSLKPSTGGNQPQHFGDGTRLSIL.

The rearrangement joins TRBV19 to TRBJ2-4; TRBD2 agrees at 7 bases. Per the germline V gene, CDR1 is LNHDA and CDR2 is SQIVND (reference sequence). This CDR3 is built from 16 residues. Trimming at V came to 4 bases and at J to 1 base, leaving 7 bases not matched to a gene. The CDR3 region is CASSKQGGVAKNIQYF. CDR3 sequence (DNA): TGTGCCAGTAGTAAGCAGGGAGGGGTTGCCAAAAACATTCAGTACTTC.